At least ten counts were recorded for the clone carrying this T cell receptor beta chain. This sample is drawn from a study of T cells in Graves' hyperthyroidism and ophthalmopathy. The overall study: Peripheral blood sampling occurred at initial diagnosis, before any treatment.

If no ophthalmopathy progression occurred within 18 months, Graves' hyperthyroidism was stable. The CDR3 spans 16 residues. Looked up from germline, CDR1 is KGHDR and CDR2 is SFDVKD. Trimming pared 1 base from V and 7 bases from J, leaving 18 bases between. Amplification yielded TCR beta CDR3 regions, with RNA transcripts as the source. Primed by the HTBI set, a first-round RT-PCR was run on the TCR CDR3. A single record per CDR3 protein comes from TCRdb applying MiXCR to the multiplex PCR reads. The data hold 450,000 to 650,000 distinct CDR3 sequences, with 20% to 25% observed a single time. Source material: blood. The chain employs TRBV24-1 and TRBJ2-5; tentatively, D is TRBD1 (5 bases). The source is a man younger than 30 with Graves' hyperthyroidism. CDR3 amino acids: CATSDFGRAAGRTQYF. In DNA, the CDR3 is TGTGCCACCAGTGATTTTGGCAGGGCAGCCGGAAGGACCCAGTACTTC.